The sequence of this T cell receptor beta chain was determined in a study of cytomegalovirus exposure and HLA in healthy donors. PCR primers comprised 60 Vbeta and 13 Jbeta primers. Some clones are missing from TCRdb's copy, which holds only in-frame ones; the method was immunoSEQ multiplex PCR. Among some 220,000 clones listed, over 75% were seen once. Comments on this clone: What it recognizes is unknown.

Study observations and caveats: The authors later found most CMV-associated TCR beta chains appeared HLA-restricted. Roughly even sequencing depth across donors was the assumption behind the presence/absence analyses. CMV serostatus was the sole immune exposure information available. What a later analysis showed was that several of the most significant clusters appeared linked to common viral pathogens.

In germline, CDR1 is SGHDN, CDR2 FVKESK. The CDR3 runs to 15 residues. The junction had 4 bases not matched to a gene; V was cut back by 6 bases and J by 4 bases. The genes are TRBV14 and TRBJ2-7; TRBD2 matches 15 bases. The sequencing input was PBMCs. The receptor was derived from a boy younger than 18 in good health and CMV-seronegative. DNA for the CDR3: TGTGCCAGCAGTACCGGACTAGCGGGAGGGTACGAGCAGTACTTC. It codes for CASSTGLAGGYEQYF.